This T cell receptor beta chain emerged from a study of cytomegalovirus exposure and HLA in healthy donors. The study, taken as a whole, reports: One later analysis reportedly identified an Asian-associated ancestry cluster that showed fewer N-insertions than the approximately 670-donor mean. Several of the most significant clusters appeared linked to common viral pathogens, based on a later analysis. Overall, under 200 TCR beta chains were annotated as cytomegalovirus-associated.

The CDR3 totals 16 residues. 60 Vbeta and 13 Jbeta primers were used in PCR. TCRdb's table, derived via immunoSEQ multiplex PCR, lists solely in-frame clones and lacks some. Found here are roughly 65,000 clones; the top ten clones hold less than 20%. Everyone who donated was a healthy bone marrow donor. Details on this clone: Its antigen is undetermined.

The rearrangement joins TRBV21-1 to TRBJ1-5; the table's D call TRBD1 went unverified against the DNA. TRBV21-1 is a pseudogene. The TCR originated in a boy aged 5-17 years in good health and CMV-seronegative. Sequenced sample: PBMCs. The DNA of the CDR3 is TGTGCCAGCAGCCCCCACGGACAGGGACGCAATCAGCCCCAGCATTTT. This translates into CASSPHGQGRNQPQHF.